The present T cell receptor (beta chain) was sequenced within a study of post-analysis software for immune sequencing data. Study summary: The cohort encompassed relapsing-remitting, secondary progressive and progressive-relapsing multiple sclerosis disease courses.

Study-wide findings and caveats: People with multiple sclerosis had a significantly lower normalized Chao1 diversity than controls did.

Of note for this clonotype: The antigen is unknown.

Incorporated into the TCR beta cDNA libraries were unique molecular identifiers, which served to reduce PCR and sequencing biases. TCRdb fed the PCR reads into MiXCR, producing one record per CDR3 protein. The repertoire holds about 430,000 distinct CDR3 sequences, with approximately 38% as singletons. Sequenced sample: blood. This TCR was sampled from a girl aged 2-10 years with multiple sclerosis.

CDR3: CASSEAGRWVETQYF. The CDR3 bases are TGTGCCAGCAGTGAAGCGGGACGGTGGGTAGAGACCCAGTACTTC. V is TRBV6-1 and J is TRBJ2-5, with D possibly being TRBD1 or TRBD2 (5 bases each). The V gene lost 0 bases and the J gene lost 4 bases, with 12 bases spanning the gap. The CDR3 length is 15 residues. CDR1 and CDR2 (germline): MNHNS, SASEGT.